This T cell receptor (beta chain) was sequenced in a study of blood T cell repertoires in COVID-19. The method was immunoSEQ multiplex PCR; TCRdb's version includes in-frame clones alone and lacks a portion of them. Among roughly 380,000 clones listed, approximately 91% were seen once. Up to 2 weeks before entering the study, exposed participants had met a COVID-19 case. This clonotype was obtained from a woman in her 30s who had been exposed to COVID-19. Material for sequencing was PBMCs or T cells enriched from blood (not recorded which).

This CDR3 is CASSGQFPGLAEVNTGELFF. The CDR3 coding sequence is TGTGCCAGCAGCGGACAGTTCCCGGGACTAGCGGAGGTGAACACCGGGGAGCTGTTTTTT. This sequence joins TRBV9 and TRBJ2-2; 11 bases align to TRBD2. This CDR3 spans 20 amino acids. Trimming at V came to 3 bases and at J to 1 base, leaving 14 bases not matched to a gene. Germline V gene sequence: CDR1 SGDLS, CDR2 YYNGEE.